The rows below give T cell receptor beta chains drawn from one sample of a study of cytomegalovirus exposure and HLA in healthy donors. The table came from immunoSEQ multiplex PCR; TCRdb's copy has only in-frame clones and leaves some out. In the table there are under 150,000 clones, about 79% of which are singletons. Sequences were obtained from PBMCs. The source of these receptors is a man aged 18 to 29 in good health and CMV-seronegative. CDR3s include the opening cysteine and the closing phenylalanine or tryptophan. D genes are given only for firm matches. Rows may omit the clone size; those that give it use once, few, many or a size class.

V: TRBV7-9; J: TRBJ2-3; size: .; D: TRBD2; DNA: TGTGCCAGCAGCTTAGTAGCCGGGACTAGCGGGAGATCGCAGTATTTT; CDR3: CASSLVAGTSGRSQYF
V: TRBV18; J: TRBJ1-5; size: .; D: TRBD1; DNA: TGTGCCAGCTCAGTGACCGGGACAGGGACAAATCAGCCCCAGCATTTT; CDR3: CASSVTGTGTNQPQHF
V: TRBV30; J: TRBJ2-5; size: once; D: .; DNA: TGTGCCTGGTCCGGTGGGAGGACCCAGTACTTC; CDR3: CAWSGGRTQYF
V: TRBV2; J: TRBJ1-2; size: .; D: .; DNA: TGTGCCACCAACACGGAACAGGGTTATGGCTACACCTTC; CDR3: CATNTEQGYGYTF
V: TRBV19; J: TRBJ2-5; size: .; D: .; DNA: TGTGCCAGTAGTATAGGTGGTCTAGGGGGTGAGACCCAGTACTTC; CDR3: CASSIGGLGGETQYF
V: TRBV12-5; J: TRBJ2-2; size: .; D: TRBD2; DNA: TGTGCTAGTGGCAAGGGACTAGCGGGTTACACCGGGGAGCTGTTTTTT; CDR3: CASGKGLAGYTGELFF
V: TRBV4-1; J: TRBJ2-5; size: .; D: .; DNA: TGCGCCAGCAGCCAGAAGGGAGTACAAGAGACCCAGTACTTC; CDR3: CASSQKGVQETQYF
V: TRBV5-5; J: TRBJ2-3; size: .; D: TRBD2; DNA: TGTGCCAGCAGCTTGGGTGGGACTAGCGGTAGCACAGATACGCAGTATTTT; CDR3: CASSLGGTSGSTDTQYF
V: TRBV19; J: TRBJ2-1; size: .; D: .; DNA: TGTGCCAGTAGTATAGGAGGCGGCAATGAGCAGTTCTTC; CDR3: CASSIGGGNEQFF
V: TRBV4-2; J: TRBJ1-6; size: .; D: .; DNA: TGTGCCAGCAGCCGGTGGGACACCAATAATTCACCCCTCCACTTT; CDR3: CASSRWDTNNSPLHF
V: TRBV6-1; J: TRBJ1-1; size: .; D: .; DNA: TGTGCCAGCAGTCCTAGCGTGGGAACGAACACTGAAGCTTTCTTT; CDR3: CASSPSVGTNTEAFF
V: TRBV7-6; J: TRBJ2-5; size: .; D: .; DNA: TGTGCCAGCAGCACCAATAGACAGGCCCTACAAGAGACCCAGTACTTC; CDR3: CASSTNRQALQETQYF
V: TRBV7-6; J: TRBJ2-2; size: .; D: .; DNA: TGTGCCAGCAGCTCCACAGCGGCCCGACAATGGAACACCGGGGAGCTGTTTTTT; CDR3: CASSSTAARQWNTGELFF
V: TRBV27; J: TRBJ2-2; size: once; D: .; DNA: TGTGCCAGCCAAATTTGGGCCAGCGGAGACACCGGGGAGCTGTTTTTT; CDR3: CASQIWASGDTGELFF
V: TRBV9; J: TRBJ1-3; size: .; D: TRBD1; DNA: TGTGCCAGCAGCCTAGGGACAGCTGGAAACACCATATATTTT; CDR3: CASSLGTAGNTIYF
V: TRBV27; J: TRBJ2-2; size: .; D: TRBD2; DNA: TGTGCCAGCAGTTTAATGGCGGGAGTGGACACCGGGGAGCTGTTTTTT; CDR3: CASSLMAGVDTGELFF
V: TRBV19; J: TRBJ2-1; size: .; D: TRBD2; DNA: TGTGCCAGTAGTCTTAGCGGGAGGCGAATCTACAATGAGCAGTTCTTC; CDR3: CASSLSGRRIYNEQFF
V: TRBV27; J: TRBJ2-7; size: .; D: .; DNA: TGTGCCACCCGCCAGGACTACGAGCAGTACTTC; CDR3: CATRQDYEQYF
V: TRBV6-6; J: TRBJ1-1; size: .; D: .; DNA: TGTGCCAGCAGTTACGGGCTGGCAGCCTCTGACACTGAAGCTTTCTTT; CDR3: CASSYGLAASDTEAFF
V: TRBV5-3; J: TRBJ1-6; size: once; D: .; DNA: TGTGCCAGAATGAGACAGAGCCTCCGGGCCCCTTTCTTT; CDR3: CARMRQSLRAPFF
V: TRBV10-3; J: TRBJ1-4; size: .; D: TRBD1; DNA: TGTGCCATTTCGACAGGGGATAATGAAAAACTGTTTTTT; CDR3: CAISTGDNEKLFF
V: TRBV23-1; J: TRBJ2-3; size: .; D: .; DNA: TGCGCCAGCAGTCTCTCCCCCGGATTCCGACAGACCACAGATACGCAGTATTTT; CDR3: CASSLSPGFRQTTDTQYF
V: TRBV4-3; J: TRBJ2-1; size: few; D: .; DNA: TGCGCCAGCAGCCAAGTGGGGTTTTTGGACAGTCGGTACAATGAGCAGTTCTTC; CDR3: CASSQVGFLDSRYNEQFF